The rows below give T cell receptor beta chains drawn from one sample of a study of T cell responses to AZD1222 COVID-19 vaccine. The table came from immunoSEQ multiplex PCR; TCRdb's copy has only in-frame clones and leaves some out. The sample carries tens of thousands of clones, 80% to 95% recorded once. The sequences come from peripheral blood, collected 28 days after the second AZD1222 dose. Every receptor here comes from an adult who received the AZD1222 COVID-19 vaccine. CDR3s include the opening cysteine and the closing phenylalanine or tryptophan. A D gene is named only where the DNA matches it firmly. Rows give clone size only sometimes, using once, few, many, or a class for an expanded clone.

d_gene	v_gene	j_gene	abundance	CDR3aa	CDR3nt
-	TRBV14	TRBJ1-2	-	CASSLREGAVSYGYTF	TGTGCCAGCAGCCTCCGCGAAGGCGCGGTTTCATATGGCTACACCTTC
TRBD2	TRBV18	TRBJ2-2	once	CASSPPSGGVNTGELFF	TGTGCCAGCTCACCACCTAGCGGGGGAGTGAACACCGGGGAGCTGTTTTTT
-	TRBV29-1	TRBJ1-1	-	CSVEGHPNTEAFF	TGCAGCGTGGAGGGACACCCGAACACTGAAGCTTTCTTT
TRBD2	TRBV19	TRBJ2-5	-	CASSSGLASVSIRPETQYF	TGTGCCAGTAGTTCCGGACTAGCGAGTGTTTCTATTAGGCCGGAGACCCAGTACTTC
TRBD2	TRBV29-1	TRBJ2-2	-	CSLSTSGNVGELFF	TGCAGCTTATCGACTAGCGGGAATGTCGGGGAGCTGTTTTTT
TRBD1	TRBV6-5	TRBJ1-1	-	CASSYWTGNTEAFF	TGTGCCAGCAGTTACTGGACAGGGAACACTGAAGCTTTCTTT
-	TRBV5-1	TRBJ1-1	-	CASAKGGFNTEAFF	TGCGCCAGCGCAAAAGGGGGGTTTAACACTGAAGCTTTCTTT
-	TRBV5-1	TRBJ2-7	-	CASSLRQGSYEQYF	TGCGCCAGCAGCTTGCGGCAGGGCAGCTACGAGCAGTACTTC
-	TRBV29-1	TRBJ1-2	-	CSVGEILGGYTF	TGCAGCGTTGGAGAGATACTGGGGGGCTACACCTTC
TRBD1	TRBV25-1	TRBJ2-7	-	CASSEETGPDYEQYF	TGTGCCAGCAGTGAGGAGACAGGGCCCGACTACGAGCAGTACTTC
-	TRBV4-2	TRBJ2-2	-	CASSRAGSAGELFF	TGTGCCAGCAGCCGGGCCGGTTCGGCCGGGGAGCTGTTTTTT
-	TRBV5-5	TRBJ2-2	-	CASSLSDTGELFF	TGTGCCAGCAGCTTGTCGGACACCGGGGAGCTGTTTTTT
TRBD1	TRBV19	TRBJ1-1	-	CASSKPGQGGPEAFF	TGTGCCAGTAGTAAACCGGGACAGGGAGGACCTGAAGCTTTCTTT
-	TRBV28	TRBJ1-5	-	CASRTQGRQPQHF	TGTGCCAGCAGGACTCAGGGACGACAGCCCCAGCATTTT
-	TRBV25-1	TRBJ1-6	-	CASSEIRSPLHF	TGTGCCAGCAGTGAGATCCGGTCACCCCTCCACTTT
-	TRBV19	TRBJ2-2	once	CASSFISGSSTGELFF	TGTGCCAGTAGCTTTATTTCCGGGAGCAGCACCGGGGAGCTGTTTTTT
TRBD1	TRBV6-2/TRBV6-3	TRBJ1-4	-	CASSRDSEKLFF	TGTGCCAGCAGCCGGGACAGTGAAAAACTGTTTTTT
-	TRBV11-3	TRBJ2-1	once	CASSPRARGGPNEQFF	TGTGCCAGCAGCCCAAGGGCTAGAGGTGGCCCCAATGAGCAGTTCTTC
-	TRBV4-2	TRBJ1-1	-	CASSQAAGNTEAFF	TGTGCCAGCAGCCAAGCGGCGGGGAACACTGAAGCTTTCTTT
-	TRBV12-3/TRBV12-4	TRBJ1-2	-	CASSRVTSYTF	TGTGCCAGCAGCAGGGTTACAAGCTACACCTTC
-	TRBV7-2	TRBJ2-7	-	CASSPPPKAGQTSYEQYF	TGTGCCAGCAGCCCTCCCCCTAAGGCGGGACAAACCTCCTACGAGCAGTACTTC
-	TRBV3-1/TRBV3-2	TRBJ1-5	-	CASSQVGQPQHF	TGTGCCAGCAGCCAAGTGGGGCAGCCCCAGCATTTT
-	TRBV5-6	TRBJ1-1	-	CASSFPGDTEAFF	TGTGCCAGCAGTTTCCCAGGGGACACTGAAGCTTTCTTT
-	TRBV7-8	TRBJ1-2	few	CATSTRGGGDFHGYTF	TGTGCCACCAGCACACGTGGGGGGGGCGATTTTCATGGCTACACCTTC
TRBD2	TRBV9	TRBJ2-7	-	CASSARGSGRESEQYF	TGTGCCAGCAGCGCCCGAGGCAGCGGGAGAGAGAGCGAGCAGTACTTC
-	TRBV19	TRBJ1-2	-	CASSRANREGNYGYTF	TGTGCCAGTAGTAGGGCGAACAGGGAGGGGAACTATGGCTACACCTTC
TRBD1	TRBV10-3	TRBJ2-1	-	CAISESRSTGGSRNEQFF	TGTGCCATCAGTGAGTCGCGTTCGACAGGGGGTTCAAGGAATGAGCAGTTCTTC
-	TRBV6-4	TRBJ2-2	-	CASSDTFGGELFF	TGTGCCAGCAGTGACACGTTTGGCGGGGAGCTGTTTTTT
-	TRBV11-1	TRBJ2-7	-	CASSLASSSYEQYF	TGTGCCAGCAGCTTGGCTAGCAGCTCCTACGAGCAGTACTTC
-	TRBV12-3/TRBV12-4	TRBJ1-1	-	CASRFFPGVAFF	TGTGCCAGCAGATTTTTCCCCGGGGTAGCTTTCTTT
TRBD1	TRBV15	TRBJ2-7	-	CATSRDRVLYEQYF	TGTGCCACCAGCAGGGACAGGGTCCTCTACGAGCAGTACTTC
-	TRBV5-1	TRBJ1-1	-	CASSPGLGARNTEAFF	TGCGCCAGCAGCCCCGGGCTGGGGGCTAGGAACACTGAAGCTTTCTTT
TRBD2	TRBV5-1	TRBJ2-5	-	CASSLAGGPQETQYF	TGCGCCAGCAGCTTGGCGGGAGGGCCGCAAGAGACCCAGTACTTC
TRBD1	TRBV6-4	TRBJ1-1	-	CASRDRGRNTEAFF	TGTGCCAGTAGGGACAGGGGGAGGAACACTGAAGCTTTCTTT
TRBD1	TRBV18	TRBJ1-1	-	CASSPGQGNEAFF	TGTGCCAGCTCGCCGGGACAGGGCAATGAAGCTTTCTTT
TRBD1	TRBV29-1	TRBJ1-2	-	CSVEEQGGYGYTF	TGCAGCGTTGAAGAACAGGGGGGATATGGCTACACCTTC
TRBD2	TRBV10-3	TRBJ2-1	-	CATGRDSGSGGRNEQFF	TGTGCCACGGGGAGGGATAGCGGGAGCGGGGGTAGGAATGAGCAGTTCTTC
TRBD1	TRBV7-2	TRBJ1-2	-	CASSPDRGPRGYTF	TGTGCCAGCAGCCCGGACAGGGGACCAAGGGGCTACACCTTC
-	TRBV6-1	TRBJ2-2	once	CASSEVSTYTGELFF	TGTGCCAGCAGTGAAGTCTCGACCTATACCGGGGAGCTGTTTTTT
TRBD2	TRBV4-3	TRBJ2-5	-	CASSQDWTSGRAGWGETQYF	TGCGCCAGCAGCCAAGATTGGACTAGCGGGAGGGCCGGATGGGGGGAGACCCAGTACTTC
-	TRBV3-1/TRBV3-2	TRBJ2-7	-	CASSHSAGRAHEQYF	TGTGCCAGCAGCCACTCCGCCGGGAGAGCCCACGAGCAGTACTTC
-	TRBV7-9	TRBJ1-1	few	CASSPMATEAFF	TGTGCCAGCAGCCCAATGGCCACTGAAGCTTTCTTT
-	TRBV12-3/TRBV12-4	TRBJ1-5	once	CASSFHSNQPQHF	TGTGCCAGCAGCTTCCATAGCAATCAGCCCCAGCATTTT
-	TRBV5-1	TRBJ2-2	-	CASSSGARVEVGELFF	TGCGCCAGCAGCTCGGGGGCCAGGGTGGAGGTCGGGGAGCTGTTTTTT
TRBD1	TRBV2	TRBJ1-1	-	CASSEDLRQGAGLGSAFF	TGTGCCAGCAGTGAAGACCTTAGACAGGGGGCGGGATTAGGAAGTGCTTTCTTT
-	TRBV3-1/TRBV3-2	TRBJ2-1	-	CASSQGALAHEQFF	TGTGCCAGCAGCCAGGGGGCACTAGCCCATGAGCAGTTCTTC